A single sample gave rise to the 9 T cell receptor beta chains below, sequenced in a study of T-cell reconstitution after alpha-beta-depleted transplantation in children. Unique molecular identifiers were used to barcode this TCRbeta library. TCRdb independently ran MiXCR on the PCR reads; one entry per CDR3 protein. The table has 300,000 or so distinct CDR3 sequences, 20% to 30% seen once. This sample comprised PBMCs, mostly from graft donor cells, obtained 180 days after TCRalphabeta/CD19-depleted stem cell transplant. Receptors originate from a male patient between 10 and 17 years old who had a stem cell transplant for acute lymphoblastic leukemia, so the T cells may come from the graft donor.

This clonotype was seen many times. The chain uses TRBV5-1 and TRBJ2-3; unclear D gene. The germline V and J ends were trimmed by 0 bases and 4 bases, with 3 bases remaining between them. Germline V gives CDR1 SGHRS, CDR2 YFSETQ. The CDR3 sequence is 12 residues long. The CDR3 bases are TGCGCCAGCAGCTTGGGTTCAGATACGCAGTATTTT. Protein product: CASSLGSDTQYF.

V is TRBV2 and J is TRBJ2-7, with 11 nucleotides matching TRBD1. The CDR3 loop spans 14 amino acids. Germline-derived CDR1 and CDR2 are SNHLY and FYNNEI. Losses at the gene ends were 6 bases for V and 0 bases for J; bases not matched to a gene: 1. Here the CDR3 reads CASRGTGGSYEQYF. The CDR3 DNA reads as TGTGCCAGCAGAGGGACAGGGGGCTCCTACGAGCAGTACTTC.

The rearrangement joins TRBV18 to TRBJ1-1; tentative D call: TRBD1 (5 bases). Trimming shortened V by 5 bases and J by 4 bases, and 17 bases separated the two germline ends. The CDR3 has 15 amino acids. Germline CDR1 is KGHSH and CDR2 is LQKENI. The CDR3 DNA sequence: TGTGCCAGCTCAGGGGGGACCGCCCTGGGCACTGAAGCTTTCTTT. Protein sequence: CASSGGTALGTEAFF.

This clonotype was counted ten times or more. This rearrangement joins TRBV12-3 or TRBV12-4 to TRBJ1-4; D may be TRBD1 (5 bases). V lost 8 bases to trimming and J lost 6 bases, with 22 bases between them. CDR3 size: 16 residues. The CDR3 is CASQWGGYGRYEKLFF. The CDR3 DNA is TGTGCCAGCCAATGGGGGGGATACGGAAGATATGAAAAACTGTTTTTT.

Ten or more counts support this clonotype. The chain is built from TRBV5-6 and TRBJ2-3, with 10 nucleotides matching TRBD2. The ends lost 0 bases at V and 6 bases at J; junction bases unmatched: 7. The CDR3 totals 16 residues. CDR1 SGHDT and CDR2 YYEEEE come from the germline V gene. As DNA, the CDR3 is TGTGCCAGCAGCTTGGAGTCTAGCGGGAGACGGGATACGCAGTATTTT. It translates to CASSLESSGRRDTQYF. The complete variable domain, with remaining parts taken from reference TRBV5-6 and TRBJ2-3, reads DAGVTQSPTHLIKTRGQQVTLRCSPKSGHDTVSWYQQALGQGPQFIFQYYEEEERQRGNFPDRFSGHQFPNYSSELNVNALLLGDSALYLCASSLESSGRRDTQYFGPGTRLTVL.

The chain couples TRBV27 to TRBJ2-7; D call uncertain. The length of the CDR3 is 14 residues. Between the trimmed V and J ends, which lost 3 bases and 3 bases, there was a span of 12 bases. The V gene's germline CDR1 is MNHEY and CDR2 SMNVEV (reference sequence). CDR3 sequence (DNA): TGTGCCAGCAGTTTCCTCGGACCAAACTACGAGCAGTACTTC. It specifies CASSFLGPNYEQYF.

This clonotype was seen only a few times. The rearrangement links TRBV7-6 to TRBJ1-6, with 8 bases lining up with TRBD1. Per germline, CDR1 SGHVS and CDR2 FNYEAQ. V lost 0 bases, J lost 15 bases, and 4 bases stayed unmatched. The CDR3 has 13 residues. The CDR3 sequence is CASSLAPDRDLHF. The CDR3 DNA is TGTGCCAGCAGCTTAGCCCCGGACAGGGACCTCCACTTT.

This clonotype was found many times. The rearrangement uses TRBV19 and TRBJ2-7; D uncertain. CDR3 length: 14 residues. V lost 1 base and J 3 bases, leaving 10 bases between the germline ends. Germline CDR1 is LNHDA and CDR2 is SQIVND (reference sequence). Written as DNA, the CDR3 is TGTGCCAGTAGTATAGCGGCACAGTTCTACGAGCAGTACTTC. This codes for CASSIAAQFYEQYF.

This clonotype was detected a few times. This chain uses TRBV10-3 with TRBJ1-2; D is undetermined. The CDR3 runs 13 residues. V lost 2 bases and J 8 bases, leaving 12 bases between the germline ends. CDR1 ENHRY and CDR2 SYGVKD come from the germline V gene. CDR3: CAISEVFERGYTF. The CDR3 DNA is TGTGCCATCAGTGAGGTCTTCGAGCGGGGCTACACCTTC.